The rows below give T cell receptor beta chains drawn from one sample of a study of identical twins. From the 5' RACE reads, TCRdb called clonotypes with MiXCR, one entry per CDR3 protein. Here the sample spans roughly 710,000 distinct CDR3 sequences, 5.5% to 6.5% being singletons. The material sequenced was naive T cells sorted from blood. Receptors were obtained from a man between 18 and 29 years old in good health. The CDR3 runs from the conserved cysteine through the conserved F or W. The D gene is left open where the match is weak. Clone size, where shown, is once, few, many, or a class for clones that have expanded.

cdr3_nt	cdr3_aa	v_call	d_call	clone_size	j_call
TGTGCCAGCAGCTTAGCGAAATCCGGGACTAGCGGGAGTTTCGAGCAGTACTTC	CASSLAKSGTSGSFEQYF	TRBV7-2	TRBD2	.	TRBJ2-7
TGTGCCAGCAGTCCGGGACAGGTCGGAGATACGCAGTATTTT	CASSPGQVGDTQYF	TRBV27	TRBD1	once	TRBJ2-3
TGCGCCAGCAGTCCCCTTGTGACGGCGGGAGTCCACAATGAGCAGTTCTTC	CASSPLVTAGVHNEQFF	TRBV10-2	TRBD2	many	TRBJ2-1
TGTGCCAGCAGCCAAGTGGGGACTGGGACAGATACGCAGTATTTT	CASSQVGTGTDTQYF	TRBV4-2	.	.	TRBJ2-3
TGTGCCAGCAGCTTGGGAGTAGCGGGACTACCCACAGATACGCAGTATTTT	CASSLGVAGLPTDTQYF	TRBV7-2	TRBD2	.	TRBJ2-3
TGCAGTGCTGGGCCTGCGTCGAGCGACTACAATGAGCAGTTCTTC	CSAGPASSDYNEQFF	TRBV20-1	.	.	TRBJ2-1
TGTGCCAGCTCACCGGTTGGGGGGCTTGGAGAGACCCAGTACTTC	CASSPVGGLGETQYF	TRBV18	.	.	TRBJ2-5
TGTGCCGGCGCCGGGACGGGTTCCAATGAGCAGTTCTTC	CAGAGTGSNEQFF	TRBV6-1	.	few	TRBJ2-1
TGCAGCGTAGGGGACCGAAACTACAATGAGCAGTTCTTC	CSVGDRNYNEQFF	TRBV29-1	.	many	TRBJ2-1
TGCAGTGCTAGAGATGGGCGACTAGCGGAAGAGACCCAGTACTTC	CSARDGRLAEETQYF	TRBV20-1	TRBD2	.	TRBJ2-5
TGTGCCAGCAGCCAAGAATTGGGGGGCTACACCTTC	CASSQELGGYTF	TRBV14	.	few	TRBJ1-2
TGCGCCAGCAGTCAAACGGGTTTTAACACCGGGGAGCTGTTTTTT	CASSQTGFNTGELFF	TRBV23-1	.	.	TRBJ2-2
TGCGCCAGCCGACACCTCAGCAATCAGCCCCAGCATTTT	CASRHLSNQPQHF	TRBV5-1	.	few	TRBJ1-5
TGTGCCAGCAGCTTGTCTCAGGGGAAGGGTATCCACGAGCAGTACTTC	CASSLSQGKGIHEQYF	TRBV7-9	.	.	TRBJ2-7
TGCGCCAGCAAAGACCTCAACCAAGAGACCCAGTACTTC	CASKDLNQETQYF	TRBV5-1	.	.	TRBJ2-5
TGTGCCAGCAGAACCCCTAGCGGTTCTTTCTACGAGCAGTACTTC	CASRTPSGSFYEQYF	TRBV27	TRBD2	few	TRBJ2-7
TGTGCCAGCAGCCATGGACTAGCGCGGACCTACGAGCAGTACTTC	CASSHGLARTYEQYF	TRBV5-6	TRBD2	many	TRBJ2-7
TGTGCCAGCAGCCCTGGTATGAGCCCAACCACAGATACGCAGTATTTT	CASSPGMSPTTDTQYF	TRBV12-3/TRBV12-4	.	few	TRBJ2-3
TGTGCCAGCAGGGGACTAGCGGGAGTTAACGGGGAGCTGTTTTTT	CASRGLAGVNGELFF	TRBV27	TRBD2	.	TRBJ2-2
TGCAGCGTTGGAGGGAGCCTCTACAATGAGCAGTTCTTC	CSVGGSLYNEQFF	TRBV29-1	.	many	TRBJ2-1
TGTGCCAGCAGCTTTCCCCTAAGGACAGGGGTTGGCTACACCTTC	CASSFPLRTGVGYTF	TRBV7-9	TRBD1	.	TRBJ1-2
TGCAGTGCTAGAGCCACTGGACAGAGGGGCGCTGAAGCTTTCTTT	CSARATGQRGAEAFF	TRBV20-1	.	many	TRBJ1-1
TGCAGTGCTAGGTGGACAGGGGACGAGACCCAGTACTTC	CSARWTGDETQYF	TRBV20-1	TRBD1	many	TRBJ2-5
TGTGCCAGCAGCTTGGAGTCGGGACGGAGCTCTGGGGCCAACGTCCTGACTTTC	CASSLESGRSSGANVLTF	TRBV5-6	.	.	TRBJ2-6
TGTGCCAGCAGTTACCCGATCCGGGGGAACACCGGGGAGCTGTTTTTT	CASSYPIRGNTGELFF	TRBV6-5	.	.	TRBJ2-2
TGTGCCAGCAGCCTGACAGACCCACCCGGGGAGCTGTTTTTT	CASSLTDPPGELFF	TRBV7-2	.	.	TRBJ2-2
TGCGCCAGCAGCCCGGGACGGACGGCCAGCTACCAAGAGACCCAGTACTTC	CASSPGRTASYQETQYF	TRBV5-1	.	few	TRBJ2-5
TGCAGCTCATCCCCGGGACAGAATATGAACACTGAAGCTTTCTTT	CSSSPGQNMNTEAFF	TRBV29-1	TRBD1	many	TRBJ1-1
TGCGCCAGCAGCTTGGTAGGGGGATCCGGGGACAATGAGCAGTTCTTC	CASSLVGGSGDNEQFF	TRBV5-1	.	many	TRBJ2-1
TGTGCCAGCAGAAGTAGCGGGAGCCCTTACAATGAGCAGTTCTTC	CASRSSGSPYNEQFF	TRBV11-2	TRBD2	many	TRBJ2-1
TGTGCCAGCAGCCAAGAGCCGCAAGAGACCCAGTACTTC	CASSQEPQETQYF	TRBV4-2	.	many	TRBJ2-5
TGTGCCAGCCGACCACCCGGGACAAGCGTGACTGAAGCTTTCTTT	CASRPPGTSVTEAFF	TRBV25-1	.	few	TRBJ1-1
TGCAGCGTTGACGGAACCCCCGGGACAGCCAACTTGAACACTGAAGCTTTCTTT	CSVDGTPGTANLNTEAFF	TRBV29-1	TRBD1	many	TRBJ1-1
TGCAGCGTTGCCCCGCCAGGGGGAGGCTACACCTTC	CSVAPPGGGYTF	TRBV29-1	TRBD1	many	TRBJ1-2
TGTGCCAGCAGTAGTTGGGGACAGCACGAGCAGTACTTC	CASSSWGQHEQYF	TRBV12-3/TRBV12-4	TRBD1	few	TRBJ2-7
TGCAGTGCTTTCCCGGGACAGGGGGGAAACAATGAGCAGTTCTTC	CSAFPGQGGNNEQFF	TRBV20-1	TRBD1	few	TRBJ2-1
TGTGCCAGCAGCCGACTTACAGGGAGCTCCTACAATGAGCAGTTCTTC	CASSRLTGSSYNEQFF	TRBV7-9	.	few	TRBJ2-1
TGTGCCAGCAGCGTAGGAACAGGCAATAATTCACCCCTCCACTTT	CASSVGTGNNSPLHF	TRBV9	.	.	TRBJ1-6
TGTGCCAGCAGCTCCCGGGCCAGCGGAGGAGAGACCCAGTACTTC	CASSSRASGGETQYF	TRBV9	.	.	TRBJ2-5
TGCAGCGTTGGAGGCCTTCGAGATACGCAGTATTTT	CSVGGLRDTQYF	TRBV29-1	.	many	TRBJ2-3
TGTGCCTGGAGTGGGGTCTCCAAAAATCAGCCCCAGCATTTT	CAWSGVSKNQPQHF	TRBV30	.	many	TRBJ1-5
TGCAGTGCTAGAGATCCCTTAGCGGGAGGGATAAATACGCAGTATTTT	CSARDPLAGGINTQYF	TRBV20-1	TRBD2	many	TRBJ2-3
TGCAGTGCTTTGACACCTAGCGCCCATGAGCAGTTCTTC	CSALTPSAHEQFF	TRBV20-1	.	many	TRBJ2-1
TGTGCCAGCATACGTACAACAGGGGGCCTTAAGTCAGACACTGAAGCTTTCTTT	CASIRTTGGLKSDTEAFF	TRBV11-1	TRBD1	many	TRBJ1-1
TGTGCCAGCAGCTCTCCGGGACTGGGGGGAGAGACCCAGTACTTC	CASSSPGLGGETQYF	TRBV7-9	.	few	TRBJ2-5
TGCGCCAGCAGCTTCGGGGCAGGGCTTGCCTACGAGCAGTACTTC	CASSFGAGLAYEQYF	TRBV5-1	.	many	TRBJ2-7
TGTGCCAGCAGCTTAACACCCATAACGGTTGATCAGCCCCAGCATTTT	CASSLTPITVDQPQHF	TRBV7-9	.	many	TRBJ1-5
TGCAGCGCCAGAGCCAGGGGGGTGGGTCAGCCCCAGCATTTT	CSARARGVGQPQHF	TRBV29-1	TRBD1	.	TRBJ1-5
TGTGCCAGCAGCGTCCTAGCGGGAGGATTTTACAATGAGCAGTTCTTC	CASSVLAGGFYNEQFF	TRBV9	TRBD2	many	TRBJ2-1
TGTGCCACCAGTGATTTAGCGGAAGACAATGAGCAGTTCTTC	CATSDLAEDNEQFF	TRBV24-1	.	many	TRBJ2-1
TGTGCCAGCAGCCAAGAAAACCGGGGACAGGGGGGGAATCAGCCCCAGCATTTT	CASSQENRGQGGNQPQHF	TRBV4-2	TRBD1	.	TRBJ1-5
TGTGCCAGCAGCTTATCGAGGGGGGCCCCCGGAACCTACAATGAGCAGTTCTTC	CASSLSRGAPGTYNEQFF	TRBV7-6	.	few	TRBJ2-1
TGTGCCAGCAGCAAAGATCGTGGGGTTATAAGCAATCAGCCCCAGCATTTT	CASSKDRGVISNQPQHF	TRBV21-1	.	.	TRBJ1-5
TGCGCCAGCAGCTTGGAGGGACTTCCGAGCACAGATACGCAGTATTTT	CASSLEGLPSTDTQYF	TRBV5-1	.	few	TRBJ2-3
TGTGCCAGCAGTTTGCAGACAGGGCCCACAGATACGCAGTATTTT	CASSLQTGPTDTQYF	TRBV12-3/TRBV12-4	TRBD1	.	TRBJ2-3